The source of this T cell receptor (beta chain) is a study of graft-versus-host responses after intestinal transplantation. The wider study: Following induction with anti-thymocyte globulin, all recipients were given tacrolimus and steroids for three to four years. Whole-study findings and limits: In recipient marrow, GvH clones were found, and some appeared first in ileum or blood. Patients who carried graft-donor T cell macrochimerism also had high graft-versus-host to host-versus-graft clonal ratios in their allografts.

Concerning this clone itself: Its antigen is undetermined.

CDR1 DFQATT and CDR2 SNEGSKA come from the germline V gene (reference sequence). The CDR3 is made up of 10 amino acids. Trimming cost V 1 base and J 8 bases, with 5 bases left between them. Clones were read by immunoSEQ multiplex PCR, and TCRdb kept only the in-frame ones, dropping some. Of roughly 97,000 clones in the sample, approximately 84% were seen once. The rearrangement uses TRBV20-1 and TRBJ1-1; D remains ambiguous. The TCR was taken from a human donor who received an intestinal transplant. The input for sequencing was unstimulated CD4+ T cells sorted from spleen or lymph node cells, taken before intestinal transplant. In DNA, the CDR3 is TGCAGTGCTAGAGCCCCAGAAGCTTTCTTT. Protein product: CSARAPEAFF.